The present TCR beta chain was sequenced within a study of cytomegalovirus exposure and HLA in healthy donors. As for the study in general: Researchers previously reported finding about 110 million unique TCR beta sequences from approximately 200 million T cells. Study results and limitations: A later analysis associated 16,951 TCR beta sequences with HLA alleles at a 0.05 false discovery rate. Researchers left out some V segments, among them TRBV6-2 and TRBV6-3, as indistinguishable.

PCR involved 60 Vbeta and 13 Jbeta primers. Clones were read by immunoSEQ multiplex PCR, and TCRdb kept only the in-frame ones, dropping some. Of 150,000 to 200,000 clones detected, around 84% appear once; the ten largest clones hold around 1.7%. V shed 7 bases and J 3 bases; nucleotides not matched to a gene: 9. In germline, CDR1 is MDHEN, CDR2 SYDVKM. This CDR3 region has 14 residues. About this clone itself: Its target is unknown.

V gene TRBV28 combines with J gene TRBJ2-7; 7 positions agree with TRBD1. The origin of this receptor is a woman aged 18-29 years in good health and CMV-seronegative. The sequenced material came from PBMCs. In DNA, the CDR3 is TGTGCCAGCACCCCAGGGGGTCTCAACTACGAGCAGTACTTC. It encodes CASTPGGLNYEQYF.